These 4 T cell receptor beta chains were sequenced from one sample in a study of CD8 T cells in Susac syndrome (dated by TCRdb to about 2019). Preparation of the library involved the immunoSEQ multiplex PCR assay. RNA was extracted with the RNeasy kit and 0.5 to 1 ug was reverse transcribed using random hexamers. TCRdb ran its own pipeline on the public reads, namely fastp trimming at Q25 and MiXCR clone calling, and kept in-frame beta chains. CDR3 protein duplicates are merged, each entry listing the most common genes and DNA. In this sample the table shows hundreds of thousands of distinct CDR3 sequences, about 96% of which occur a single time. The ten largest clones capture 0.1% of the sample. Sequenced input: CD4+ T cells from PBMCs. These receptors were collected from a human donor with Susac syndrome.

V and J are TRBV24-1 and TRBJ2-5; TRBD1 matches 7 bases. After removal of 2 bases from V and 4 bases from J, the junction contained 6 bases not matched to a gene. The CDR3 runs 15 residues. CDR1 and CDR2 (germline): KGHDR, SFDVKD. This CDR3 is CATSDSTGSAETQYF. CDR3 sequence (DNA): TGTGCCACCAGTGATTCGACAGGGTCGGCAGAGACCCAGTACTTC.

The chain recombines TRBV29-1 with TRBJ1-2, with 7 bases lining up with TRBD1. The CDR3 has 15 amino acids. Germline V CDR1 and CDR2: SQVTM, ANQGSEA. V was pared by 6 bases and J by 2 bases, with 12 bases of the junction left unmatched. In DNA form, the CDR3 reads TGCAGCGTACCCAGGGGGGTCGCCGGGAACTATGGCTACACCTTC. Encoded protein: CSVPRGVAGNYGYTF. Using reference TRBV29-1 and TRBJ1-2 for the parts outside the CDR3, the full variable domain is SAVISQKPSRDICQRGTSLTIQCQVDSQVTMMFWYRQQPGQSLTLIATANQGSEATYESGFVIDKFPISRPNLTFSTLTVSNMSPEDSSIYLCSVPRGVAGNYGYTFGSGTRLTVV.

V is TRBV19 and J is TRBJ2-3, with TRBD2 identical over 10 bases. The CDR3 is 13 residues long. V was pared by 7 bases and J by 3 bases, with 1 base of the junction left unmatched. Germline-derived CDR1 and CDR2 are LNHDA and SQIVND (reference sequence). CDR3 residues: CASKGLATDTQYF. The CDR3 nucleotides read TGTGCCAGTAAGGGACTAGCGACAGATACGCAGTATTTT.

V and J are TRBV30 and TRBJ1-5, with a weak D call TRBD1 (5 bases). Trimming took off 5 bases at V and 2 bases at J, with 7 bases between the two ends. CDR1 GTSNPN and CDR2 SVGIG come from the germline V gene (reference sequence). The length of the CDR3 is 12 residues. The CDR3 here is CAWDSGNQPQHF. The CDR3 DNA is TGTGCCTGGGACAGCGGCAATCAGCCCCAGCATTTT.